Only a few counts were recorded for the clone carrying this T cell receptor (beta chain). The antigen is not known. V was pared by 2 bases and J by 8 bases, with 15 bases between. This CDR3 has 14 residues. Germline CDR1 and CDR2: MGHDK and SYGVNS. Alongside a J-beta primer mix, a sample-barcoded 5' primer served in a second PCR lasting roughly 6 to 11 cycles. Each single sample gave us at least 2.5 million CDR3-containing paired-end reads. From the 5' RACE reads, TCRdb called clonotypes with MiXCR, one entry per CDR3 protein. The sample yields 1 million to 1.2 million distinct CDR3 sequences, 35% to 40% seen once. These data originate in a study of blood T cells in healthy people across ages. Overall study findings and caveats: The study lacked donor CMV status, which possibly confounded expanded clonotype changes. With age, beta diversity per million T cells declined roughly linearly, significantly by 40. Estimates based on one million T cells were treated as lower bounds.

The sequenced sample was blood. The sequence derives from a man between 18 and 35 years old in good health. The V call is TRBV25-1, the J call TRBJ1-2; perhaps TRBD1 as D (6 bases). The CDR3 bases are TGTGCCAGCAGTGAAAGACAGGAGGTTAACGGCTACACCTTC. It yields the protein CASSERQEVNGYTF.